A selection of T cell receptor beta chains follows, all from one sample in a study of blood T cell repertoires in COVID-19. Generated by immunoSEQ multiplex PCR, the TCRdb table keeps only in-frame clones and is missing some. The table includes around 140,000 clones, approximately 89% detected once. The sample comprised peripheral blood. The receptors here all came from a human donor in a cohort sampled during active COVID-19. Both conserved end residues are part of each CDR3. The D gene is left open where the match is weak. The size field is filled for only some rows; it gives once, few, many or a size class.

d_call: NA
clone_size: once
v_call: TRBV7-9
cdr3_length: 13
j_call: TRBJ2-5
cdr3_aa: CASSPGWQETQYF
cdr3_nt: TGTGCCAGCAGCCCCGGGTGGCAAGAGACCCAGTACTTC

d_call: TRBD2
clone_size: NA
v_call: TRBV5-4
cdr3_length: 16
j_call: TRBJ2-2
cdr3_aa: CASSSSGGAGTGELFF
cdr3_nt: TGTGCCAGCAGCTCTAGCGGGGGGGCCGGCACCGGGGAGCTGTTTTTT

d_call: TRBD2
clone_size: NA
v_call: TRBV7-9
cdr3_length: 14
j_call: TRBJ2-5
cdr3_aa: CASRGLAGQETQYF
cdr3_nt: TGTGCCAGCAGAGGACTAGCGGGGCAAGAGACCCAGTACTTC

d_call: TRBD1
clone_size: once
v_call: TRBV7-7
cdr3_length: 15
j_call: TRBJ2-3
cdr3_aa: CASSSGQGSTDTQYF
cdr3_nt: TGTGCTAGCAGTTCCGGACAGGGGAGCACAGATACGCAGTATTTT

d_call: NA
clone_size: NA
v_call: TRBV24-1
cdr3_length: 16
j_call: TRBJ2-2
cdr3_aa: CATSDPDGVYPGELFF
cdr3_nt: TGTGCCACCAGTGACCCCGACGGGGTGTACCCCGGGGAGCTGTTTTTT

d_call: TRBD1
clone_size: NA
v_call: TRBV5-6
cdr3_length: 14
j_call: TRBJ1-1
cdr3_aa: CASSPRTGDTEAFF
cdr3_nt: TGTGCCAGCAGCCCCAGGACAGGGGACACTGAAGCTTTCTTT

d_call: NA
clone_size: NA
v_call: TRBV9
cdr3_length: 15
j_call: TRBJ1-1
cdr3_aa: CASSQWGGGNTEAFF
cdr3_nt: TGTGCCAGCAGCCAGTGGGGGGGAGGGAACACTGAAGCTTTCTTT

d_call: TRBD1
clone_size: NA
v_call: TRBV7-3
cdr3_length: 18
j_call: TRBJ2-1
cdr3_aa: CASSLFHEGGSAYNEQFF
cdr3_nt: TGTGCCAGCAGCTTATTTCACGAAGGGGGCTCAGCCTACAATGAGCAGTTCTTC

d_call: TRBD1
clone_size: few
v_call: TRBV4-2
cdr3_length: 16
j_call: TRBJ2-2
cdr3_aa: CASSQETGWNTGELFF
cdr3_nt: TGTGCCAGCAGCCAAGAGACAGGGTGGAACACCGGGGAGCTGTTTTTT

d_call: NA
clone_size: once
v_call: TRBV14
cdr3_length: 16
j_call: TRBJ1-3
cdr3_aa: CASSQDGSPSGNTIYF
cdr3_nt: TGTGCCAGCAGCCAAGACGGTAGCCCCTCTGGAAACACCATATATTTT

d_call: TRBD1
clone_size: NA
v_call: TRBV6-5
cdr3_length: 14
j_call: TRBJ2-3
cdr3_aa: CASGATGDTDTQYF
cdr3_nt: TGTGCCAGCGGAGCAACAGGGGACACAGATACGCAGTATTTT

d_call: NA
clone_size: few
v_call: TRBV11-2
cdr3_length: 13
j_call: TRBJ1-5
cdr3_aa: CASSSGSNQPQHF
cdr3_nt: TGTGCCAGCAGCTCAGGAAGCAATCAGCCCCAGCATTTT

d_call: NA
clone_size: NA
v_call: TRBV7-2
cdr3_length: 14
j_call: TRBJ2-1
cdr3_aa: CASSLAGPYNEQFF
cdr3_nt: TGTGCCAGCAGCTTAGCGGGGCCCTACAATGAGCAGTTCTTC

d_call: TRBD1
clone_size: NA
v_call: TRBV9
cdr3_length: 16
j_call: TRBJ1-1
cdr3_aa: CASSVGWTGGRSEAFF
cdr3_nt: TGTGCCAGCAGCGTAGGCTGGACAGGGGGAAGATCTGAAGCTTTCTTT

d_call: TRBD1
clone_size: NA
v_call: TRBV5-1
cdr3_length: 16
j_call: TRBJ2-1
cdr3_aa: CASSSLTGQGDNEQFF
cdr3_nt: TGCGCCAGCAGCTCCCTAACCGGACAGGGAGACAATGAGCAGTTCTTC

d_call: NA
clone_size: NA
v_call: TRBV5-1
cdr3_length: 15
j_call: TRBJ2-5
cdr3_aa: CASSLSGMGQETQYF
cdr3_nt: TGCGCCAGCAGCTTGTCGGGGATGGGCCAAGAGACCCAGTACTTC

d_call: NA
clone_size: NA
v_call: TRBV27
cdr3_length: 17
j_call: TRBJ1-6
cdr3_aa: CASSSPRRTGRHSPLHF
cdr3_nt: TGTGCCAGCAGTTCCCCAAGGCGCACAGGGCGGCATTCACCCCTCCACTTT

d_call: TRBD2
clone_size: NA
v_call: TRBV5-6
cdr3_length: 14
j_call: TRBJ2-3
cdr3_aa: CASSFSGATDTQYF
cdr3_nt: TGTGCCAGCAGCTTTAGCGGGGCTACAGATACGCAGTATTTT

d_call: TRBD2
clone_size: NA
v_call: TRBV4-1
cdr3_length: 15
j_call: TRBJ2-5
cdr3_aa: CASSQLSGGAGTQYF
cdr3_nt: TGCGCCAGCAGCCAGCTAAGCGGGGGGGCTGGGACCCAGTACTTC

d_call: TRBD2
clone_size: NA
v_call: TRBV18
cdr3_length: 14
j_call: TRBJ2-7
cdr3_aa: CASSPPGGVPEQYF
cdr3_nt: TGTGCCAGCTCACCCCCCGGGGGGGTCCCCGAGCAGTACTTC

d_call: NA
clone_size: once
v_call: TRBV4-3
cdr3_length: 14
j_call: TRBJ1-4
cdr3_aa: CASSQGGGLEKLFF
cdr3_nt: TGCGCCAGCAGCCAAGGGGGGGGCCTAGAAAAACTGTTTTTT

d_call: TRBD1
clone_size: NA
v_call: TRBV6-5
cdr3_length: 14
j_call: TRBJ2-5
cdr3_aa: CASTYRGVGETQYF
cdr3_nt: TGTGCCAGCACTTACAGGGGTGTGGGAGAGACCCAGTACTTC

d_call: NA
clone_size: NA
v_call: TRBV13
cdr3_length: 15
j_call: TRBJ1-1
cdr3_aa: CASSPAGGEGTEAFF
cdr3_nt: TGTGCCAGCAGCCCCGCGGGGGGCGAGGGCACTGAAGCTTTCTTT

d_call: NA
clone_size: NA
v_call: TRBV19
cdr3_length: 16
j_call: TRBJ2-5
cdr3_aa: CASSITQGPVGETQYF
cdr3_nt: TGTGCCAGTAGTATAACGCAGGGCCCGGTAGGAGAGACCCAGTACTTC

d_call: TRBD1
clone_size: once
v_call: TRBV6-6
cdr3_length: 14
j_call: TRBJ1-2
cdr3_aa: CASSTQQGAYGYTF
cdr3_nt: TGTGCCAGCAGTACCCAACAGGGGGCCTATGGCTACACCTTC

d_call: TRBD1
clone_size: NA
v_call: TRBV5-5
cdr3_length: 14
j_call: TRBJ1-2
cdr3_aa: CASRGRQGAGGYTF
cdr3_nt: TGTGCCAGCAGGGGGAGACAGGGGGCGGGAGGCTACACCTTC

d_call: TRBD2
clone_size: NA
v_call: TRBV7-3
cdr3_length: 16
j_call: TRBJ2-1
cdr3_aa: CASSLIGTSGEREQFF
cdr3_nt: TGTGCCAGCAGCTTAATAGGGACTAGCGGGGAGAGGGAGCAGTTCTTC

d_call: NA
clone_size: NA
v_call: TRBV19
cdr3_length: 13
j_call: TRBJ2-2
cdr3_aa: CASSIRGTGELFF
cdr3_nt: TGTGCCAGTAGTATACGGGGCACCGGGGAGCTGTTTTTT

d_call: NA
clone_size: NA
v_call: TRBV12-3/TRBV12-4
cdr3_length: 13
j_call: TRBJ1-1
cdr3_aa: CASSLMGEGEAFF
cdr3_nt: TGTGCCAGCAGTTTAATGGGGGAGGGTGAAGCTTTCTTT

d_call: NA
clone_size: NA
v_call: TRBV21-1
cdr3_length: 18
j_call: TRBJ1-2
cdr3_aa: CASSLSPTASRAPVGYTF
cdr3_nt: TGTGCCAGCAGCCTCTCCCCGACAGCGTCTCGGGCCCCAGTTGGCTACACCTTC

d_call: TRBD2
clone_size: NA
v_call: TRBV11-2
cdr3_length: 15
j_call: TRBJ2-3
cdr3_aa: CASSPGGGRTDTQYF
cdr3_nt: TGTGCCAGCAGCCCGGGCGGGGGGCGGACAGATACGCAGTATTTT